The 3 T cell receptor beta chains below were found in one sample sequenced in a study of blood T cell repertoires in COVID-19. The protocol was immunoSEQ multiplex PCR, while the TCRdb copy is restricted to in-frame clones and leaves out a portion. The top ten clones hold approximately 22% of a sample with 95,000 to 100,000 clones, about 84% of them seen once. The material sequenced was peripheral blood. The receptor source for this set is a human donor in a cohort sampled during active COVID-19.

Only one count was recorded for this clone. This chain uses TRBV11-2 with TRBJ1-1; maybe TRBD1 (6 bases). CDR1 is SGHAT, CDR2 FQNNGV, per germline. CDR3 length: 17 amino acids. V dropped 3 bases and J dropped 1 base, with 18 bases sitting between them. Here the CDR3 DNA reads TGTGCCAGCAGCTTCGGCGGGGGGGCCTCGGGGAACACTGAAGCTTTCTTT. This translates into CASSFGGGASGNTEAFF.

The V call is TRBV5-1, the J call TRBJ2-3; the D is unclear. This CDR3 is 11 amino acids long. The germline V gene has CDR1 SGHRS and CDR2 YFSETQ. Trimming cost V 6 bases and J 5 bases, with 7 bases left between them. The CDR3 loop is CASNYLDTQYF. The CDR3 DNA reads as TGCGCCAGCAACTATCTAGATACGCAGTATTTT.

The chain combines TRBV28 with TRBJ2-1, with 7 bases identical to TRBD2. The germline CDR1 and CDR2 sequences are MDHEN and SYDVKM. The V and J ends lost 2 bases and 5 bases, in that order; junction bases with no gene match: 6. This CDR3 is 15 amino acids long. The DNA for the CDR3 is TGTGCCAGCAGTTTACGCGGGAGTCCCCACAATGAGCAGTTCTTC. Amino acid sequence: CASSLRGSPHNEQFF.